The entry that follows covers one T cell receptor beta chain sequence. The germline gives CDR1 SGHTA, CDR2 FQGTGA. The CDR3 has 15 residues. Trimming cost V 5 bases and J 8 bases, with 19 bases left between them. This sample stems from a study of blood T cell repertoires in COVID-19. On the study more broadly: Material from acute and convalescent COVID-19 was sourced from the United States, Italy and Spain.

Participants spanned ages about 18 to 95 years and resided in fewer than 30 US areas. Categorization into cohorts depended on clinical history that participants reported. In the study's own analysis: From reference gene primer amplification, estimates of nucleated cell counts were derived. This table comes from immunoSEQ multiplex PCR, and its TCRdb copy is limited to in-frame clones, with some not included. That table is the source of V, J and clone size, and D and trimming were worked out from the DNA. The sample includes fewer than 350,000 clones, more than 70% seen only once; the top ten take approximately 2%.

The receptor was isolated from a woman aged 60 to 75 in a cohort exposed to, infected with or recovered from COVID-19 (not recorded which). The chain has TRBV7-3 and TRBJ2-1; possibly TRBD2 for D (5 bases). Sequenced: PBMCs or T cells enriched from blood (not recorded which). In DNA, the CDR3 is TGTGCCAGCAGCCCCGGCGGGCTAGTTGTAGATGAGCAGTTCTTC. Translated, it gives CASSPGGLVVDEQFF.